This is a list of T cell receptor beta chains from one sample in a study of CD8 T cells in Susac syndrome. A single record per CDR3 protein comes from TCRdb applying MiXCR to the immunoSEQ multiplex PCR reads. This table holds about 120,000 distinct CDR3 sequences, roughly 94% found once. Sequencing was performed on CD4+ T cells from PBMCs. Receptor source: a human donor in good health. The CDR3 runs from the conserved cysteine through the conserved F or W. The D gene is left open where the match is weak. Part of the rows lack a size; the others show once, few, many or a class for expanded clones.

d_gene: -
v_gene: TRBV10-3
abundance: once
j_gene: TRBJ2-2
CDR3aa: CAIGVKGANTGELFF
CDR3nt: TGTGCCATAGGAGTGAAGGGGGCGAACACCGGGGAGCTGTTTTTT

d_gene: TRBD1
v_gene: TRBV7-9
abundance: -
j_gene: TRBJ1-1
CDR3aa: CASSPGTGGEAFF
CDR3nt: TGTGCCAGCAGCCCCGGGACAGGGGGAGAAGCTTTCTTT

d_gene: -
v_gene: TRBV5-1
abundance: -
j_gene: TRBJ2-2
CDR3aa: CASSFGDGTGELFF
CDR3nt: TGCGCCAGCAGCTTCGGGGACGGGACCGGGGAGCTGTTTTTT

d_gene: TRBD2
v_gene: TRBV12-3/TRBV12-4
abundance: -
j_gene: TRBJ2-3
CDR3aa: CASTTPGTSGTDTQYF
CDR3nt: TGTGCCAGCACCACCCCGGGGACTAGCGGCACAGATACGCAGTATTTT

d_gene: -
v_gene: TRBV6-2/TRBV6-3
abundance: -
j_gene: TRBJ2-2
CDR3aa: CASRPRVTGELFF
CDR3nt: TGTGCCAGCCGTCCACGTGTAACCGGGGAGCTGTTTTTT

d_gene: -
v_gene: TRBV29-1
abundance: -
j_gene: TRBJ2-2
CDR3aa: CSVPGLGSPGNGELFF
CDR3nt: TGCAGCGTCCCCGGACTGGGCTCCCCGGGAAACGGGGAGCTGTTTTTT

d_gene: -
v_gene: TRBV6-6
abundance: -
j_gene: TRBJ2-7
CDR3aa: CASSSGQLYEQYF
CDR3nt: TGTGCCAGCAGTTCCGGACAGTTGTACGAGCAGTACTTC

d_gene: -
v_gene: TRBV15
abundance: -
j_gene: TRBJ2-1
CDR3aa: CATSRDLGVEQFF
CDR3nt: TGTGCCACCAGCAGAGATCTTGGGGTTGAGCAGTTCTTC

d_gene: -
v_gene: TRBV10-3
abundance: -
j_gene: TRBJ2-5
CDR3aa: CATTGNQETQYF
CDR3nt: TGTGCCACCACAGGGAACCAAGAGACCCAGTACTTC

d_gene: -
v_gene: TRBV7-9
abundance: -
j_gene: TRBJ2-7
CDR3aa: CASSLSLAPTYEQYF
CDR3nt: TGTGCCAGCAGCTTATCCCTAGCGCCTACCTACGAGCAGTACTTC

d_gene: TRBD2
v_gene: TRBV19
abundance: -
j_gene: TRBJ2-1
CDR3aa: CASSTTSGSVDEQFF
CDR3nt: TGTGCCAGTAGTACGACTAGCGGGAGTGTAGATGAGCAGTTCTTC

d_gene: TRBD2
v_gene: TRBV7-6
abundance: -
j_gene: TRBJ2-1
CDR3aa: CASSSIRQREGQMNEQFF
CDR3nt: TGTGCCAGCAGCTCCATCCGGCAGCGGGAGGGGCAGATGAATGAGCAGTTCTTC

d_gene: -
v_gene: TRBV28
abundance: once
j_gene: TRBJ2-4
CDR3aa: CASSLSDSLAKNIQYF
CDR3nt: TGTGCCAGCAGCCTAAGCGATTCACTAGCCAAAAACATTCAGTACTTC

d_gene: -
v_gene: TRBV6-2/TRBV6-3
abundance: -
j_gene: TRBJ1-5
CDR3aa: CASSYRERSNQPQHF
CDR3nt: TGTGCCAGCAGTTACAGGGAACGGAGCAATCAGCCCCAGCATTTT

d_gene: -
v_gene: TRBV27
abundance: -
j_gene: TRBJ1-5
CDR3aa: CASSLSLNQPQHF
CDR3nt: TGTGCCAGCAGTTTATCCCTCAATCAGCCCCAGCATTTT

d_gene: -
v_gene: TRBV20-1
abundance: -
j_gene: TRBJ2-7
CDR3aa: CSGSSNYEQYF
CDR3nt: TGCAGTGGGAGCAGTAACTACGAGCAGTACTTC

d_gene: -
v_gene: TRBV7-9
abundance: -
j_gene: TRBJ1-2
CDR3aa: CASSPITGNGYTF
CDR3nt: TGTGCCAGCAGCCCAATAACAGGGAATGGCTACACCTTC

d_gene: -
v_gene: TRBV29-1
abundance: -
j_gene: TRBJ1-1
CDR3aa: CSVRAANTEAFF
CDR3nt: TGCAGCGTTAGGGCGGCGAACACTGAAGCTTTCTTT

d_gene: -
v_gene: TRBV3-1
abundance: -
j_gene: TRBJ2-3
CDR3aa: CASSQDVATDTQYF
CDR3nt: TGTGCCAGCAGCCAAGATGTGGCGACAGATACGCAGTATTTT

d_gene: -
v_gene: TRBV19
abundance: -
j_gene: TRBJ1-3
CDR3aa: CASSLSGTRFSGNTIYF
CDR3nt: TGTGCCAGTAGTCTCTCCGGGACGCGATTCTCTGGAAACACCATATATTTT

d_gene: -
v_gene: TRBV5-1
abundance: -
j_gene: TRBJ1-1
CDR3aa: CASSSRLGVDTEAFF
CDR3nt: TGCGCCAGCAGCTCCCGGTTAGGAGTGGACACTGAAGCTTTCTTT

d_gene: -
v_gene: TRBV7-2
abundance: -
j_gene: TRBJ1-1
CDR3aa: CASSSFTGLAFF
CDR3nt: TGTGCCAGCAGCTCGTTCACAGGGCTGGCTTTCTTT